This passage covers 15 T cell receptor beta chains from one sample sequenced in a study of OX40 agonist ivuxolimab in advanced cancers. Sequencing was performed with immunoSEQ multiplex PCR; in TCRdb, only in-frame clones are kept and a portion is missing. The table has about 100,000 clones, under 95% seen once. Sequenced material: CD4+ or CD8+ T cells sorted from blood, taken in a trial of the OX40 agonist ivuxolimab. The receptors stem from an adult with an advanced solid tumor such as melanoma, head and neck, liver or kidney cancer.

The chain links TRBV2 to TRBJ1-2, with 9 bases identical to TRBD1. CDR3 size: 14 residues. Germline CDR1 is SNHLY and CDR2 is FYNNEI. Trimming at V came to 6 bases and at J to 5 bases, leaving 7 bases not matched to a gene. The CDR3: CASRAGTGTYGYTF. CDR3 nucleotides: TGTGCCAGCAGGGCCGGGACAGGGACTTATGGCTACACCTTC.

The chain uses TRBV6-6 and TRBJ2-5; D is possibly TRBD1 (5 bases). V was shortened by 4 bases and J by 2 bases, with 11 bases between the two germline ends. The CDR3 spans 14 residues. The germline V gene encodes CDR1 MNHNY and CDR2 SVGAGI (reference sequence). The CDR3 protein is CASSFGALQETQYF. DNA for the CDR3: TGTGCCAGCAGTTTTGGGGCCCTTCAAGAGACCCAGTACTTC.

The chain couples TRBV29-1 to TRBJ2-1; 8 bases fit TRBD2. This CDR3 has 15 residues. With 4 bases clipped from V and 0 bases from J, the junction kept 5 bases outside the gene matches. Germline V gene sequence: CDR1 SQVTM, CDR2 ANQGSEA. CDR3 DNA: TGCAGCGTTGCCGGCGGGGGGAACTCCTACAATGAGCAGTTCTTC. Its translation is CSVAGGGNSYNEQFF.

The chain is built from TRBV6-5 and TRBJ2-1, with 7 nucleotides matching TRBD1. The length of the CDR3 is 13 residues. V dropped 6 bases and J dropped 9; count of bases not matched to a gene: 8. CDR1 is MNHEY and CDR2 is SVGAGI in the germline V gene. CDR3 nucleotides: TGTGCCAGCAGGGAGACAGGGCTAGGTGAGCAGTTCTTC. Protein sequence: CASRETGLGEQFF.

The chain combines TRBV7-6 with TRBJ2-5; D unresolved. This CDR3 has 12 amino acids. Germline V gene lookup returns CDR1 SGHVS and CDR2 FNYEAQ. V was pared by 3 bases and J by 4 bases, with 6 bases between. The CDR3 DNA sequence: TGTGCCAGCAGCTTGCAAAGAGAGACCCAGTACTTC. Protein sequence: CASSLQRETQYF.

The V gene is TRBV2, the J gene TRBJ2-4; D may be TRBD2 (6 bases). The CDR3 is 13 amino acids. V lost 7 bases and J 4 bases, leaving 11 bases between the germline ends. Germline loops: CDR1 SNHLY, CDR2 FYNNEI. The DNA of the CDR3 is TGTGCCAGCACGGGGGACGGAAAAAACATTCAGTACTTC. Translation: CASTGDGKNIQYF.

The V gene is TRBV5-6, the J gene TRBJ1-2; 10 positions match TRBD1. This CDR3 comprises 16 residues. V was clipped by 1 base and J by 1 base; unmatched bases: 4. Germline V gene sequence: CDR1 SGHDT, CDR2 YYEEEE. Here the CDR3 DNA reads TGTGCCAGCAGCTTGCCGACAGGGGGCGGTAACTATGGCTACACCTTC. Translating gives CASSLPTGGGNYGYTF.

This CDR3 is CASSESIPSRGYTF. The CDR3 nucleotides are TGCGCCAGCAGTGAGTCAATACCTTCACGGGGCTACACCTTC. The chain is built from TRBV10-1 and TRBJ1-2; D remains unclear. Germline V gene lookup returns CDR1 WNHNN and CDR2 SYGVQD (reference sequence). V lost 0 bases to trimming and J lost 8 bases, with 13 bases between them. CDR3 size: 14 residues.

The chain is built from TRBV2 and TRBJ2-5; TRBD2 matches at 15 bases. V shed 6 bases and J 4 bases; nucleotides not matched to a gene: 15. In germline, CDR1 is SNHLY, CDR2 FYNNEI. There are 19 residues in the CDR3. The CDR3 here is CASSDLGLAGGPSGETQYF. DNA for the CDR3: TGTGCCAGCAGCGACCTCGGACTAGCGGGAGGGCCTTCGGGAGAGACCCAGTACTTC.

Comment on this clone: One junction end does not reproduce the germline sequence, and a read error may be involved. The chain carries TRBV7-2 and TRBJ2-7, with 11 bases that match TRBD2. Germline V CDR1 and CDR2: SGHTA, FQGNSA. CDR3 length: 14 residues. The CDR3 nucleotides are TGTGCCAGCAGGTTAGCGGGAGGGCCTTACGAGCAGTACTTC. This encodes CASRLAGGPYEQYF.

This chain connects TRBV11-3 to TRBJ2-1; no reliable D call. Germline V gene data show CDR1 as SGHNT and CDR2 as YENEEA. Trimming pared 5 bases from V and 3 bases from J, leaving 11 bases between. The CDR3 runs to 14 residues. CDR3 bases: TGTGCCAGCAGCCATTCGGGTAGCTACAATGAGCAGTTCTTC. Amino acids: CASSHSGSYNEQFF.

The chain employs TRBV7-8 and TRBJ1-1; D perhaps matches TRBD1 (6 bases). Germline CDR1 reads SGHVS; CDR2 reads FQNEAQ. This CDR3 is 15 amino acids long. V shed 5 bases and J shed 4 bases, with 17 bases lying between them. The CDR3 reads CASSRSGASSTEAFF. In nucleotides, the CDR3 is TGTGCCAGCAGCCGATCGGGGGCCTCGTCCACTGAAGCTTTCTTT.

The chain combines TRBV15 with TRBJ2-5; 7 bases are a match to TRBD1. CDR1 and CDR2 from the germline V gene are LNHNV and YYDKDF (reference sequence). The CDR3 sequence is 16 residues long. V lost 3 bases and J lost 1; bases outside the gene matches: 8. The CDR3 sequence is CATSSEGAGRQETQYF. The CDR3, as DNA: TGTGCCACCAGCAGTGAGGGGGCGGGCCGCCAAGAGACCCAGTACTTC. Full variable domain (remainder filled in from reference TRBV15 and TRBJ2-5): DAMVIQNPRYQVTQFGKPVTLSCSQTLNHNVMYWYQQKSSQAPKLLFHYYDKDFNNEADTPDNFQSRRPNTSFCFLDIRSPGLGDTAMYLCATSSEGAGRQETQYFGPGTRLLVL.

The chain recombines TRBV7-9 with TRBJ1-1; 10 bases match TRBD1. V shed 5 bases, J shed 1 base, and the junction held 7 bases outside the gene matches. CDR3 length: 16 residues. The germline gives CDR1 SEHNR, CDR2 FQNEAQ (reference sequence). DNA for the CDR3: TGTGCCAGCAGCGCGACAGGGGGCGCTTGGAACACTGAAGCTTTCTTT. This sequence encodes CASSATGGAWNTEAFF. Variable domain in full (rest from reference TRBV7-9 and TRBJ1-1): DTGVSQNPRHKITKRGQNVTFRCDPISEHNRLYWYRQTLGQGPEFLTYFQNEAQLEKSRLLSDRFSAERPKGSFSTLEIQRTEQGDSAMYLCASSATGGAWNTEAFFGQGTRLTVV.

CDR3 sequence (DNA): TGCGCCAGCAGCCAAGTGGGGGGACAGGGGGTATATAATTCACCCCTCCACTTT. Translation gives CASSQVGGQGVYNSPLHF. V is TRBV4-1 and J is TRBJ1-6, with 11 nucleotides matching TRBD1. Trimming removed 1 base from V and 4 bases from J; junction bases left unmatched: 6. The CDR3 is 18 residues long. Per the germline V gene, CDR1 is MGHRA and CDR2 is YSYEKL.